The 18 T cell receptor beta chains below were found in one sample sequenced in a study of CD8 T cells in ankylosing spondylitis (dated by TCRdb to about 2017). The library relied on 5' RACE. Data came from an Illumina HiSeq 2500. TCRdb reran the public reads through fastp at Q25 and MiXCR, keeping productive beta chains. Rows with a matching CDR3 protein are joined into one entry that keeps the most common DNA and genes. This sample gives about 220,000 distinct CDR3 sequences in total; 6% to 8.5% of them show up just once. Of the sample, 13% to 15% is held by the ten largest clones. Which antigens these TCRs recognize remains unknown. Overall study outcomes, separate from this receptor: Blood from ankylosing spondylitis patients appeared to be characterized by a TCR beta motif composed of under ten highly homologous amino acid variants.

Sample: blood, either unsorted or a sorted T cell fraction (not recorded which). All receptors come from a male donor with ankylosing spondylitis.

This clonotype appeared a few times. V is TRBV20-1 and J is TRBJ2-7; D ambiguous. The CDR3 runs to 13 residues. The germline V gene encodes CDR1 DFQATT and CDR2 SNEGSKA (reference sequence). V was cut by 1 base and J by 2 bases, with 9 bases left in between. The CDR3 protein is CSARAPGTYEQYF. The CDR3, as DNA: TGCAGTGCTAGAGCCCCAGGAACCTACGAGCAGTACTTC.

This clonotype was recorded many times. This sequence joins TRBV27 and TRBJ1-1; D ambiguous. Per the germline V gene, CDR1 is MNHEY and CDR2 is SMNVEV (reference sequence). CDR3 length: 12 amino acids. The V gene lost 6 bases and the J gene lost 4 bases, with 9 bases spanning the gap. The CDR3 DNA is TGTGCCAGCAGCGGACGTTTCACTGAAGCTTTCTTT. Its translation: CASSGRFTEAFF.

The J gene is TRBJ2-3, the V gene TRBV7-8; TRBD1 is a possible D gene (7 bases). With 3 bases removed from V and 5 bases from J, the gap between germline ends came to 18 bases. This CDR3 contains 16 residues. In germline, CDR1 is SGHVS, CDR2 FQNEAQ. CDR3 sequence (DNA): TGTGCCAGCAGCTTCACCGACAGGGAGGATGAAGATACGCAGTATTTT. Encoded protein: CASSFTDREDEDTQYF.

This clonotype has a count of ten or more. The V call is TRBV9, the J call TRBJ2-3, with D tentatively TRBD1 (6 bases). Germline-derived CDR1 and CDR2 are SGDLS and YYNGEE. Trimming stripped 3 bases from V and 1 base from J, with 18 bases between. The CDR3 runs to 17 residues. CDR3 loop: CASSARVATGGTDTQYF. The CDR3 bases are TGTGCCAGCAGCGCCCGGGTCGCGACAGGAGGCACAGATACGCAGTATTTT.

This clonotype was observed many times. This chain links TRBV20-1 with TRBJ1-5; no firm D call. Trimming removed 2 bases from V and 5 bases from J, with 10 bases in between. The CDR3 covers 13 residues. Germline V lookup: CDR1 DFQATT, CDR2 SNEGSKA (reference sequence). In nucleotides, the CDR3 is TGCAGTGCTAGATTTCGGGGTGATCAGCCCCAGCATTTT. Its translation: CSARFRGDQPQHF.

This clonotype was detected many times. V is TRBV28 and J is TRBJ2-1; no clear D. The CDR3 totals 11 residues. V was shortened by 4 bases and J by 5 bases, with 3 bases between the two germline ends. Germline assignment: CDR1 MDHEN and CDR2 SYDVKM. The CDR3 sequence is CASSSHNEQFF. The CDR3 DNA reads TGTGCCAGCAGTTCCCACAATGAGCAGTTCTTC.

This clonotype was observed at least ten times. The rearrangement links TRBV4-3 to TRBJ2-4; TRBD2 aligns across 8 bases. The germline V gene encodes CDR1 LGHNA and CDR2 YSLEER. The CDR3 sequence is 19 residues long. After removal of 2 bases from V and 5 bases from J, the junction contained 17 bases not matched to a gene. As DNA, the CDR3 is TGCGCCAGCAGCCAATTTAGGCCGGGGGGGGGCCCGGGGGAAAACATTCAGTACTTC. Amino acids: CASSQFRPGGGPGENIQYF.

The chain uses TRBV10-3 and TRBJ1-3; TRBD1 aligns across 7 bases. This CDR3 region has 16 residues. V shed 3 bases, J shed 4 bases, and the junction held 9 bases outside the gene matches. Per the germline V gene, CDR1 is ENHRY and CDR2 is SYGVKD. CDR3 bases: TGTGCCATCAGTGAAAGACAGGGAGCGGCGGGAAACACCATATATTTT. This translates into CAISERQGAAGNTIYF.

This clonotype was observed at least ten times. This rearrangement joins TRBV9 to TRBJ2-1; D is unclear. With 0 bases removed from V and 5 bases from J, the gap between germline ends came to 9 bases. The CDR3 runs 14 residues. Germline CDR1 reads SGDLS; CDR2 reads YYNGEE. This chain's CDR3 is CASSVGFRDNEQFF. In nucleotides, the CDR3 is TGTGCCAGCAGCGTAGGATTTAGAGACAATGAGCAGTTCTTC.

Only a few counts were recorded for this clonotype. The chain employs TRBV27 and TRBJ2-7; weak D call: TRBD2 (6 bases). V gave up 9 bases and J gave up 0 bases, with 24 bases separating them. In germline, CDR1 is MNHEY, CDR2 SMNVEV (reference sequence). CDR3 size: 17 residues. CDR3 DNA: TGTGCCAGTAGAGATGTGGGGGGACCCTTAAGCTCCTACGAGCAGTACTTC. Translated: CASRDVGGPLSSYEQYF.

At least ten counts were recorded for this clonotype. The V and J genes are TRBV4-2 and TRBJ2-5, with D tentatively TRBD1 (5 bases). CDR3 length equals 15 residues. V shed 4 bases and J shed 0 bases, with 12 bases lying between them. CDR1 is LGHNA, CDR2 YNFKEQ, per germline. This CDR3 reads CASSLTKGDQETQYF. The CDR3 region has the DNA TGTGCCAGCAGCCTAACTAAAGGGGACCAAGAGACCCAGTACTTC.

This clonotype was counted only a few times. The chain employs TRBV11-2 and TRBJ2-6; D is unclear. The CDR3 is 19 residues long. The V gene's germline CDR1 is SGHAT and CDR2 FQNNGV. Trimming cost V 1 base and J 1 base, with 17 bases left between them. CDR3 nucleotides: TGTGCCAGCAGCTTAGGCAGTCAGTCGCGGAAGTCTGGGGCCAACGTCCTGACTTTC. It is translated as CASSLGSQSRKSGANVLTF.

Ten or more counts support this clonotype. The V and J genes are TRBV6-1 and TRBJ2-2; 13 bases map to TRBD2. V was clipped by 0 bases and J by 6 bases; unmatched bases: 1. Looked up from germline, CDR1 is MNHNS and CDR2 is SASEGT. This CDR3 has 16 amino acids. CDR3 sequence (DNA): TGTGCCAGCAGTGAAGCGGGACTAGCGGGATCCGGGGAGCTGTTTTTT. Translation gives CASSEAGLAGSGELFF.

This clonotype was detected many times. The rearrangement links TRBV7-9 to TRBJ2-1; 12 bases line up with TRBD2. J gave up 6 bases and V 4 bases, and 4 bases lay outside the gene matches. The CDR3 has 15 amino acids. Looked up from germline, CDR1 is SEHNR and CDR2 is FQNEAQ (reference sequence). CDR3 in DNA: TGTGCCAGCAGCTCCGGGACTAGCGGGCTCAATGAGCAGTTCTTC. Protein: CASSSGTSGLNEQFF.

This clonotype occurred a few times. The rearrangement joins TRBV7-2 to TRBJ2-5; a weak D match, TRBD2 (5 bases). This CDR3 is 15 amino acids long. Germline-derived CDR1 and CDR2 are SGHTA and FQGNSA. Trimming stripped 2 bases from V and 2 bases from J, with 12 bases between. The CDR3 region is CASSLPSGRQETQYF. DNA of the CDR3: TGTGCCAGCAGCTTACCTTCGGGAAGGCAAGAGACCCAGTACTTC.

This clonotype appeared many times. The J gene is TRBJ2-5, the V gene TRBV18; 7 bases are shared with TRBD1. V gave up 0 bases and J gave up 5 bases; unmatched junction bases: 9. Germline CDR1 is KGHSH and CDR2 is LQKENI. The CDR3 runs to 16 residues. This chain's CDR3 is CASSPPGSTGWETQYF. CDR3 DNA sequence: TGTGCCAGCTCACCACCTGGATCGACAGGGTGGGAGACCCAGTACTTC.

This clonotype was recorded many times. V usage is TRBV7-9 and J usage is TRBJ2-1, with 7 bases that match TRBD2. This CDR3 contains 15 residues. Per the germline V gene, CDR1 is SEHNR and CDR2 is FQNEAQ (reference sequence). V trimming: 5 bases; J trimming: 7 bases; junction bases outside the gene matches: 11. Written as DNA, the CDR3 is TGTGCCAGCAGCGCACAACGGGGGGTAATGAATGAGCAGTTCTTC. Its translation: CASSAQRGVMNEQFF.

This clonotype has ten or more counts. The chain carries TRBV20-1 and TRBJ2-4; D may be TRBD2 (5 bases). The length of the CDR3 is 15 residues. The germline V gene encodes CDR1 DFQATT and CDR2 SNEGSKA (reference sequence). The germline V and J ends were trimmed by 3 bases and 3 bases, with 15 bases remaining between them. DNA of the CDR3: TGCAGTGCTAGTATTCTCGCGGGCCTCAAAAACATTCAGTACTTC. Amino acids: CSASILAGLKNIQYF.